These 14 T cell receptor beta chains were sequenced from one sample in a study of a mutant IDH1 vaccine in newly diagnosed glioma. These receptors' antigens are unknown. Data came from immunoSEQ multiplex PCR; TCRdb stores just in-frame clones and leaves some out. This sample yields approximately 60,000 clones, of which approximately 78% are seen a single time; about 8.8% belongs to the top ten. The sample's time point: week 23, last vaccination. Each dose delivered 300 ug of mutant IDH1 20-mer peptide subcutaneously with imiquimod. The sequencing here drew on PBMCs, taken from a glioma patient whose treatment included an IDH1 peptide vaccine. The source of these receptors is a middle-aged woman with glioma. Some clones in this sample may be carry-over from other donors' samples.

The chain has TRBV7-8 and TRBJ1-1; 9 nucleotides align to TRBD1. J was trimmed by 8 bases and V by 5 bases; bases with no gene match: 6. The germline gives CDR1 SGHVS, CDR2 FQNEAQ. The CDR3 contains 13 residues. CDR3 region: CASSTQGAGEAFF. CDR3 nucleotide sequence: TGTGCCAGCAGCACACAGGGGGCAGGGGAAGCTTTCTTT.

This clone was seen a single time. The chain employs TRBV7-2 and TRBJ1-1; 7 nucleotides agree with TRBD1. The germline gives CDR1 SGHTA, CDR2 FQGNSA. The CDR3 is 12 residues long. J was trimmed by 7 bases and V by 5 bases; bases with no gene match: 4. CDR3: CASSQGTVEAFF. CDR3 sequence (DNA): TGTGCCAGCAGCCAGGGGACAGTTGAAGCTTTCTTT.

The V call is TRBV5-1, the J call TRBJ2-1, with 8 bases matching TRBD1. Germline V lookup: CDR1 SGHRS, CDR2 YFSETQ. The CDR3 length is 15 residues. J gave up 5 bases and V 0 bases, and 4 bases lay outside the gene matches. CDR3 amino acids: CASSLGGTGNNEQFF. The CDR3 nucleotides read TGCGCCAGCAGCTTGGGCGGGACAGGAAACAATGAGCAGTTCTTC.

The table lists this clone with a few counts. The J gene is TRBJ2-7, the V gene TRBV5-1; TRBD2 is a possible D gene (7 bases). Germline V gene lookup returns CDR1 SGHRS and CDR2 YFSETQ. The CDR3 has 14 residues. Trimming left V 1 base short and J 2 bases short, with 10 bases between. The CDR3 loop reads CASSLLGGPYEQYF. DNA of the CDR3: TGCGCCAGCAGCTTGTTGGGGGGGCCCTACGAGCAGTACTTC.

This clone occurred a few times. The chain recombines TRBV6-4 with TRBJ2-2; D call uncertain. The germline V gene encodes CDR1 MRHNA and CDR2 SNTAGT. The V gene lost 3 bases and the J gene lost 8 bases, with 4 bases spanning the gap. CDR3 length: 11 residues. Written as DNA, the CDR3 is TGTGCCAGCAGTGAGAGGGGGGAGCTGTTTTTT. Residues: CASSERGELFF.

The CDR3 DNA is TGTGCCAGCAGCTCTAGTGTACAGCTCTATAATTCACCCCTCCACTTT. Protein product: CASSSSVQLYNSPLHF. The chain is built from TRBV5-4 and TRBJ1-6; D ambiguous. The CDR3 loop spans 16 amino acids. Germline V gene sequence: CDR1 SGHNT, CDR2 YYREEE (reference sequence). Between the trimmed V and J ends, which lost 3 bases and 3 bases, there was a span of 13 bases. The full variable domain, its missing parts supplied by reference TRBV5-4 and TRBJ1-6, is ETGVTQSPTHLIKTRGQQVTLRCSSQSGHNTVSWYQQALGQGPQFIFQYYREEENGRGNFPPRFSGLQFPNYSSELNVNALELDDSALYLCASSSSVQLYNSPLHFGNGTRLTVT.

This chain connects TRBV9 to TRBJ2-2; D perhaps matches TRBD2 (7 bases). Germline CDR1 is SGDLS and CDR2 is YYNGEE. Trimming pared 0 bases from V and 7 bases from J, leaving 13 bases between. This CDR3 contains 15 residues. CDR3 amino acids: CASSVGGGPIGELFF. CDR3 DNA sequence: TGTGCCAGCAGCGTAGGGGGGGGGCCGATCGGGGAGCTGTTTTTT.

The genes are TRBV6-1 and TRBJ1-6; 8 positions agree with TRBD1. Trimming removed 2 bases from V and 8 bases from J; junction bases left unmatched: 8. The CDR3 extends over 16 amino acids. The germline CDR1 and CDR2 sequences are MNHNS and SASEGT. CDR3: CASSEPPQGADSPLHF. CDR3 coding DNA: TGTGCCAGCAGTGAACCCCCTCAGGGGGCGGATTCACCCCTCCACTTT.

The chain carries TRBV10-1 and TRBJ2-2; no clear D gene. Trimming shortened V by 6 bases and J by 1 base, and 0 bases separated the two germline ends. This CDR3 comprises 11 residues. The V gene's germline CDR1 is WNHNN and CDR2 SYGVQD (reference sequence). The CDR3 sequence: CASRNTGELFF. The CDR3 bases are TGCGCCAGCAGGAACACCGGGGAGCTGTTTTTT.

The CDR3 sequence: CASSVGRYGEQYF. The CDR3 DNA is TGTGCCAGCAGCGTAGGCCGCTACGGCGAGCAGTACTTC. V usage is TRBV9 and J usage is TRBJ2-7, with unresolved D. CDR1 and CDR2 (germline): SGDLS, YYNGEE. CDR3 length: 13 amino acids. Trimming left V 0 bases short and J 6 bases short, with 10 bases between.

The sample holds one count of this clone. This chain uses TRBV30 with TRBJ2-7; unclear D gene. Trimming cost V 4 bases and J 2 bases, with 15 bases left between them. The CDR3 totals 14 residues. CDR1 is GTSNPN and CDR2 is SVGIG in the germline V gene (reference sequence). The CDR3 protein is CAWKVDGVPYEQYF. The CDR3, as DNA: TGTGCCTGGAAGGTGGACGGCGTTCCCTACGAGCAGTACTTC.

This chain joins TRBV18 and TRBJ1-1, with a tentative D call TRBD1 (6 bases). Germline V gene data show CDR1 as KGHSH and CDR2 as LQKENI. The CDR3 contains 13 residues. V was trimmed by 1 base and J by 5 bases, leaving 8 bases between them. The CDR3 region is CASSPQGETEAFF. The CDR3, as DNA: TGTGCCAGCTCACCACAGGGGGAGACTGAAGCTTTCTTT.

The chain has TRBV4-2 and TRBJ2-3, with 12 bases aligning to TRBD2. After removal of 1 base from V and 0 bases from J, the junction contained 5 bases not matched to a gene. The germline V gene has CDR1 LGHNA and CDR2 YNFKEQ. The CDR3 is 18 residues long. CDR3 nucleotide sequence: TGTGCCAGCAGCCAAGGGAGCGGACTAGCGGGGAGCACAGATACGCAGTATTTT. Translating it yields CASSQGSGLAGSTDTQYF.

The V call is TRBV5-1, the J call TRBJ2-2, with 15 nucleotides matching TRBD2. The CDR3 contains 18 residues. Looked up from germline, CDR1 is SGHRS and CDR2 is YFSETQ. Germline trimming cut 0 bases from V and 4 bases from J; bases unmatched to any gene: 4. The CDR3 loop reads CASSLGTSGGAFTGELFF. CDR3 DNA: TGCGCCAGCAGCTTGGGGACTAGCGGGGGGGCCTTCACCGGGGAGCTGTTTTTT.